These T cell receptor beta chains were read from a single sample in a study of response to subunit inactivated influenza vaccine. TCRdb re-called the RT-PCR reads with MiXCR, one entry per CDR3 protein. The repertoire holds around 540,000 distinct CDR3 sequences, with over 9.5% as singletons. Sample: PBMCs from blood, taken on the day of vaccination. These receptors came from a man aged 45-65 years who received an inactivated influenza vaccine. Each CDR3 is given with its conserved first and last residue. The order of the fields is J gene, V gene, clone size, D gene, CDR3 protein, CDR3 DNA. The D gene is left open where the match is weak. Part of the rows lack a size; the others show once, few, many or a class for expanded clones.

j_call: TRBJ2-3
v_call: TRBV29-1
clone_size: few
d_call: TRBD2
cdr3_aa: CSVGGLASPKVTQYF
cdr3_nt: TGCAGCGTTGGAGGACTAGCATCGCCGAAGGTTACGCAGTATTTT

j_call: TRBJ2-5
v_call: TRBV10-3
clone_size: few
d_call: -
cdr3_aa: CAISALAEMYQETQYF
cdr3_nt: TGTGCCATCAGTGCTTTAGCGGAGATGTACCAAGAGACCCAGTACTTC

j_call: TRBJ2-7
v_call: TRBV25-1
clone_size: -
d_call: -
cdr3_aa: CASSGQGPVPLEQYF
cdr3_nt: TGTGCCAGCAGTGGGCAAGGGCCAGTCCCTCTCGAGCAGTACTTC

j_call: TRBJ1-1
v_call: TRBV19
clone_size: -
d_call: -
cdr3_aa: CASTADYDTEAFF
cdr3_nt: TGTGCCAGTACAGCAGATTATGACACTGAAGCTTTCTTT

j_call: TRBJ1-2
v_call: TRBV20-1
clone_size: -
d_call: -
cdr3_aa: CSAIYREGYTF
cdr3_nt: TGCAGTGCTATTTACAGGGAAGGCTACACCTTC

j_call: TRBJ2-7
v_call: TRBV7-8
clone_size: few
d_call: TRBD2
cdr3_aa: CASSSPGLAGLYEQYF
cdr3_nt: TGTGCCAGCAGCTCCCCGGGGCTAGCGGGACTCTACGAGCAGTACTTC

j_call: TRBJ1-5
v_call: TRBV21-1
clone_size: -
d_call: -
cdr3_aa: CASSKATGSNQPQHF
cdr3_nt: TGTGCCAGCAGCAAAGCGACGGGTAGCAATCAGCCCCAGCATTTT

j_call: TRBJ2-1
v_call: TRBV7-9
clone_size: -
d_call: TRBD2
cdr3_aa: CASSLFGRRANEQFF
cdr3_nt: TGTGCCAGCAGCCTCTTCGGGAGGAGGGCCAATGAGCAGTTCTTC

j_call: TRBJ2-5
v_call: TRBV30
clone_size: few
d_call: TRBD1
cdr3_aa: CAWSFTGVEETQYF
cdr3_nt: TGTGCCTGGAGTTTTACAGGGGTCGAGGAGACCCAGTACTTC

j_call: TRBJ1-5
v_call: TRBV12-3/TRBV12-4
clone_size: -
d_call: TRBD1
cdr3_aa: CASSPLETGVPLAQHF
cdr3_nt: TGTGCCAGCAGTCCCCTAGAGACAGGGGTTCCCCTGGCCCAGCATTTT

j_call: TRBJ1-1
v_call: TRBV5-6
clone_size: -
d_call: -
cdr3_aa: CASSLLDRTNTEAFF
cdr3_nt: TGTGCCAGCAGCTTGCTAGACAGGACGAACACTGAAGCTTTCTTT

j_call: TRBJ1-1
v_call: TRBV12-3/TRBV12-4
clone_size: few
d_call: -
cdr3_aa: CASSEQGRAFF
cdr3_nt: TGTGCCAGCAGTGAACAGGGTAGGGCTTTCTTT

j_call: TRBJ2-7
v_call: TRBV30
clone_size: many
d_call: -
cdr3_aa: CAWNLGDTSSYEQYF
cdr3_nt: TGTGCCTGGAACCTCGGGGACACTTCTTCCTACGAGCAGTACTTC

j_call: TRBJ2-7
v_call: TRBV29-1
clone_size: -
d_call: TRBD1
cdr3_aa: CSVELDRDYEQYF
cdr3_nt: TGCAGCGTTGAGTTGGACAGGGACTACGAGCAGTACTTC

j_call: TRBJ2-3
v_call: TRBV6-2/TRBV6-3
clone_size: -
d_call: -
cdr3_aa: CASSYSDRTQYF
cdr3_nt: TGTGCCAGCAGTTACAGCGATAGAACGCAGTATTTT

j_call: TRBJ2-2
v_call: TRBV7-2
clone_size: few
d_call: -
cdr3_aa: CASSLDGRGNTGELFF
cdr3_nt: TGTGCCAGCAGCTTAGATGGCAGGGGCAACACCGGGGAGCTGTTTTTT

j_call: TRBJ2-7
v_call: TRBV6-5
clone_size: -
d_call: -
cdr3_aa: CASSYAEGSNEQYF
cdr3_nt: TGTGCCAGCAGTTACGCGGAGGGCTCCAACGAGCAGTACTTC

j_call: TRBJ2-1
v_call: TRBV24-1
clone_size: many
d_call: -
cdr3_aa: CATSDYRRQQFF
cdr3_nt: TGTGCCACCAGTGATTACAGGCGACAGCAGTTCTTC

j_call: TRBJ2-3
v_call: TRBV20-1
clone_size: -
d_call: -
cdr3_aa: CSATRDGFSTDTQYF
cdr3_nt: TGCAGTGCTACACGGGACGGCTTTAGCACAGATACGCAGTATTTT

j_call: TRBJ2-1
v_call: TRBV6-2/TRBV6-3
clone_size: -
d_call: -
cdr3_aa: CASSYLGNRGNEQFF
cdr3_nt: TGTGCCAGCAGTTACCTGGGAAACCGGGGAAATGAGCAGTTCTTC

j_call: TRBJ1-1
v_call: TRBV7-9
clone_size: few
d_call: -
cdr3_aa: CASRLPVRTEAFF
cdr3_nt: TGTGCCAGCCGTCTCCCGGTTCGAACTGAAGCTTTCTTT

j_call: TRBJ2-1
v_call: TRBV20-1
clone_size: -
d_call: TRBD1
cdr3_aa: CSDREQGAGYNEQFF
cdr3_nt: TGCAGTGATAGAGAACAGGGGGCCGGCTACAATGAGCAGTTCTTC

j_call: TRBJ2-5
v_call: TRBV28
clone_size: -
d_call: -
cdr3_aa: CASSLIGQETQYF
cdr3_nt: TGTGCCAGCAGTTTAATTGGCCAAGAGACCCAGTACTTC

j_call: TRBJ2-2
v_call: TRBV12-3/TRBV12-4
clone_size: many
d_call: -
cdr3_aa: CASRPGHINTGELFF
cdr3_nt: TGTGCCAGCAGGCCGGGACACATTAACACCGGGGAGCTGTTTTTT

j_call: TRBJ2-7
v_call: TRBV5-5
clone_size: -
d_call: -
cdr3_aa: CASSLAGVRTYEQYF
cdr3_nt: TGTGCCAGCAGCTTGGCAGGGGTGAGGACCTACGAGCAGTACTTC

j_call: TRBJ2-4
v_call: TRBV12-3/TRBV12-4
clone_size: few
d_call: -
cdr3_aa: CASSWGRGDYSKNIQYF
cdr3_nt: TGTGCCAGCAGTTGGGGCAGGGGAGACTACAGCAAAAACATTCAGTACTTC

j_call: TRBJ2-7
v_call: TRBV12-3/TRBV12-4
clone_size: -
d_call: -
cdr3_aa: CASSFRWGFDEQYF
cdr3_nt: TGTGCCAGCAGTTTCCGGTGGGGCTTCGACGAGCAGTACTTC

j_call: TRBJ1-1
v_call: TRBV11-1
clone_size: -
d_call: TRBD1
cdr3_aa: CASSLVFGTGGLLATEAFF
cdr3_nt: TGTGCCAGCAGCTTAGTATTCGGGACAGGGGGCCTCCTGGCCACTGAAGCTTTCTTT

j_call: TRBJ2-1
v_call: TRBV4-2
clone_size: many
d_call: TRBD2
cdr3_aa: CASSQEGLAKMNEQFF
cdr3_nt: TGTGCCAGCAGCCAAGAAGGACTAGCGAAAATGAATGAGCAGTTCTTC

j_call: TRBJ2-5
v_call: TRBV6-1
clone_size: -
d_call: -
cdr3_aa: CASTQGGMETQYF
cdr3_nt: TGTGCCAGCACCCAAGGGGGGATGGAGACCCAGTACTTC

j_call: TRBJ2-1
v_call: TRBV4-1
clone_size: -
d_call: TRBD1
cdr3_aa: CASSQQGTGMGVQFF
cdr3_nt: TGCGCCAGCAGCCAACAAGGGACAGGGATGGGGGTGCAGTTCTTC

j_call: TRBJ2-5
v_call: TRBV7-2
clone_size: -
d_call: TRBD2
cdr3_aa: CASSLATSGSLLTQYF
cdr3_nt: TGTGCCAGCAGCTTAGCGACTAGCGGGAGTTTACTGACCCAGTACTTC

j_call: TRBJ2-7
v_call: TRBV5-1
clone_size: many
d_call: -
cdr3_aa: CASSFPGAYEQYF
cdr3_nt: TGCGCCAGCAGCTTCCCCGGTGCCTACGAGCAGTACTTC

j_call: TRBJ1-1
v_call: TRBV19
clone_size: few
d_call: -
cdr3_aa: CASRRSGTANTEAFF
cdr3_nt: TGTGCCAGCCGACGGTCCGGGACCGCAAACACTGAAGCTTTCTTT

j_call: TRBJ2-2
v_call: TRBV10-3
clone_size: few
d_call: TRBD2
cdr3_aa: CAIKRTSGDQTGELFF
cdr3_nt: TGTGCCATCAAGAGGACTAGCGGAGACCAGACCGGGGAGCTGTTTTTT

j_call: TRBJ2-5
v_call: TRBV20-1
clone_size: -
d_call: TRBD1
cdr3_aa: CSAIETGSRETQYF
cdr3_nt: TGCAGTGCAATTGAGACAGGGTCTAGGGAGACCCAGTACTTC

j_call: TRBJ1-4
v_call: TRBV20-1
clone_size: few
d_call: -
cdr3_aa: CSARGSRASEKLFF
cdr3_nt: TGCAGTGCTAGAGGTAGCAGGGCCAGCGAAAAACTGTTTTTT

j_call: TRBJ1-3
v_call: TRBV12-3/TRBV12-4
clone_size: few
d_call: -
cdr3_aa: CASSLFPADTIYF
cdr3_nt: TGTGCCAGCAGTTTATTTCCCGCGGACACCATATATTTT

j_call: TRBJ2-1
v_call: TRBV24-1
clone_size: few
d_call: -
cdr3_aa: CATSDLVDGGNEQFF
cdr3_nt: TGTGCCACCAGTGATTTGGTCGATGGCGGCAATGAGCAGTTCTTC

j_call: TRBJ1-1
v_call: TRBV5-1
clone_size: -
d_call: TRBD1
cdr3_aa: CASSGTGASTEAFF
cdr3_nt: TGCGCCAGCAGCGGGACAGGGGCAAGCACTGAAGCTTTCTTT